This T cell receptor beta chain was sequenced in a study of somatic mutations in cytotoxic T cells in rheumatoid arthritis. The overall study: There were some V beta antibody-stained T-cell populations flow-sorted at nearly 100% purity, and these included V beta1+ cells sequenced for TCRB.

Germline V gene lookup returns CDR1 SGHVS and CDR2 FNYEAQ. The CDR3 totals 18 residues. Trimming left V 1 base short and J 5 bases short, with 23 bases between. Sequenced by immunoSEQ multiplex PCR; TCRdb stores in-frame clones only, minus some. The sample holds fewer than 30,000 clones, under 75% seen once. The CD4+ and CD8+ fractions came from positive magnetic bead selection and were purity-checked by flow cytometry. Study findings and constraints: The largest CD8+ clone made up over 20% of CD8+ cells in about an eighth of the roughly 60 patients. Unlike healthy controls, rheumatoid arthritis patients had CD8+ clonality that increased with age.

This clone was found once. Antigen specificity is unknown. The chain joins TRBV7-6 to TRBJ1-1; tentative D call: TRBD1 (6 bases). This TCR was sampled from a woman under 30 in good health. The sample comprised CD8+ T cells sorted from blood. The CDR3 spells CASSLGLLAGERGTEAFF. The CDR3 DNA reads TGTGCCAGCAGCTTAGGTCTTTTGGCAGGGGAGCGCGGAACTGAAGCTTTCTTT.